The present entry profiles one T cell receptor (beta chain) with its context. It lacks a known antigen. It has no much larger one-base neighbor in the sample; base qualities were not kept. CDR1 and CDR2 are drawn from the germline V gene (reference sequence): LNHDA, SQIVND. The CDR3 contains 15 residues, cysteine and phenylalanine counted. Left in the record is the CDR3 DNA by itself, 45 bases read in frame from the first base. The junction shows trimming of 7 bases on V and 11 bases on J, plus 26 bases between the germline ends. Patients with a history of autoimmune disease or receiving systemic immunosuppression were excluded from the trial. In every dose cohort, peripheral blood was drawn for TCR sequencing at baseline, cycle 4 day 1, and cycle 7 day 1. Samples were obtained from an open-label, multicenter, first-in-human phase I dose-escalation trial of ivuxolimab. Adults with locally advanced or metastatic melanoma, renal cell, hepatocellular, or head and neck squamous cell carcinoma were enrolled in the trial. Before TCR sequencing, CD4+ T cells and CD8+ T cells from peripheral blood were sorted into separate populations.

This entry comes from a study of OX40 agonist ivuxolimab in advanced cancers. For the study in its entirety: The costimulatory receptor OX40 (CD134) was targeted by ivuxolimab, a fully human IgG2 agonistic monoclonal antibody. Prior anti-PD-1, anti-PD-L1 or anti-CTLA-4 therapy was permitted, and 40% of dose-escalation patients had received checkpoint inhibitors. Of the 50 or so patients in dose escalation, 19 had hepatocellular carcinoma, about 15 had melanoma, 9 had renal cell carcinoma and 9 had head and neck cancer. The paper describes the monotherapy dose-escalation part (N = 52 patients) of the phase I trial of ivuxolimab. The point of sequencing TCRbeta in the periphery was to test whether ivuxolimab changed TCR sequence diversity and drove clonal T-cell expansion. Three dose-escalation patients achieved partial responses, one with hepatocellular carcinoma and two with cutaneous melanoma. Intravenous ivuxolimab was administered to patients every 2 weeks at six dose levels: 0.01, 0.1, 0.3, 1.5, 3 and 10 mg/kg. The dose-escalation cohort was almost 85% male with a mean age of about 58 years, ranging from about 23 to 85. General findings and caveats noted by the study authors: After ivuxolimab, expanded clones were on average more numerous among CD8+ T cells than among CD4+ T cells. In partial responders in the 0.1-3.0 mg/kg groups, normalized peripheral clonal expansion was found to be among the lowest, especially among CD8+ T cells. Low levels of normalized T-cell clonal expansion were also seen in some patients who did not respond. At doses of 0.1 to 3.0 mg/kg, clonal expansion of both CD4+ and CD8+ blood T cells was observed from baseline to week 6. Which antigens the clonally expanded peripheral T cells were specific for was not determined.

Genomic DNA was extracted from sorted cells for sequencing of the TCRbeta CDR3 region. The immunoSEQ Assay was used for sequencing of TCRbeta CDR3 regions. TCRdb mirrors the immuneACCESS table, restricted to in-frame sequences. Some clones are absent from its copies; in checked studies, under half trace to an unresolved V gene, and the reason for the others is unknown. This sample is represented by tens of thousands of clones; about 86% of them were singletons. The ten most abundant clones make up 2.4% of the sample. The source was CD4+ or CD8+ T cells sorted from blood, collected in a trial of the OX40 agonist ivuxolimab. The TCR originated in an adult with an advanced solid tumor such as melanoma, head and neck, liver or kidney cancer. The chain was built from TRBV19 and TRBJ1-1; D gene: possibly TRBD1, on 5 matching bases. The CDR3 sequence is CASILNSGPPVSAFF. The bases are TGTGCCAGTATTCTGAACTCGGGACCGCCCGTTTCGGCTTTCTTT.